This is a list of T cell receptor beta chains from one sample in a study of CD8 T cells in Susac syndrome. MiXCR was run by TCRdb on the immunoSEQ multiplex PCR reads, yielding one entry per CDR3 protein. This table holds 200,000 or so distinct CDR3 sequences, about 95% found once. Source material: CD4+ T cells from PBMCs. These receptors were taken from a human donor with multiple sclerosis. Each CDR3 is given with its conserved first and last residue. A D gene is named only where the DNA matches it firmly.

v_call	j_call	d_call	cdr3_nt	cdr3_aa
TRBV28	TRBJ2-5	.	TGTGCCAGCAACTCATACGGGGCCCAAGAGACCCAGTACTTC	CASNSYGAQETQYF
TRBV5-6	TRBJ1-5	TRBD1	TGTGCCAGCAGTAGCGGACAGGGCCCACTATATAGCAATCAGCCCCAGCATTTT	CASSSGQGPLYSNQPQHF
TRBV7-2	TRBJ1-2	.	TGTGCCAGCAGCCCCAATCCGTATGGCTACACCTTC	CASSPNPYGYTF
TRBV6-4	TRBJ1-5	.	TGTGCCAGCAGTGAGAACTGCGGGAATTTT	CASSENCGNF
TRBV20-1	TRBJ2-5	.	TGCAGTGCTAGACTAGGGGGGCTGGGGGAGACCCAGTACTTC	CSARLGGLGETQYF
TRBV3-1	TRBJ2-2	TRBD2	TGTGCCAGCAGCCAACTGGGACTAGCGGGCACCGGGGAGCTGTTTTTT	CASSQLGLAGTGELFF
TRBV27	TRBJ1-2	TRBD1	TGTGCCAGCAGTTTTAACCTCGGGACAGGCTATGGCTACACCTTC	CASSFNLGTGYGYTF
TRBV30	TRBJ2-3	.	TGTGCCTGGAGAACCGGGACTTCTAGCACAGATACGCAGTATTTT	CAWRTGTSSTDTQYF
TRBV30	TRBJ2-2	.	TGTGCCTGGAGTGTTGGAGGGCACGGGGAGCTGTTTTTT	CAWSVGGHGELFF
TRBV10-3	TRBJ2-7	TRBD1	TGTGCCTCCGGACAGGGCGCCTACGAGCAGTACTTC	CASGQGAYEQYF
TRBV7-6	TRBJ2-1	.	TGTGCCAGCAGCGGCTGGGACGGCTACAATGAGCAGTTCTTC	CASSGWDGYNEQFF
TRBV29-1	TRBJ2-7	.	TGCAGCGTTACGGGGAGCCGCCGGGACCTAACCTACGAGCAGTACTTC	CSVTGSRRDLTYEQYF
TRBV20-1	TRBJ2-5	.	TGCAGTGCTAGGGAGGGGGTCATGGGAGAGACCCAGTACTTC	CSAREGVMGETQYF
TRBV20-1	TRBJ2-7	TRBD2	TGCAGTGCTAGAGTGGGCGGGAGCAACTACGAGCAGTACTTC	CSARVGGSNYEQYF
TRBV11-2	TRBJ2-2	TRBD1	TGTGCCAGCAGCCCCCTGGGATGGGACAGGGGACCCACCGGGGAGCTGTTTTTT	CASSPLGWDRGPTGELFF
TRBV27	TRBJ1-2	.	TGTGCCAGCAGACCGGCTGGGGCTGAGAATGGCTACACCTTC	CASRPAGAENGYTF
TRBV3-1	TRBJ2-1	.	TGTGCCAGCAGCCGGCAAGAGCCCTACAATGAGCAGTTCTTC	CASSRQEPYNEQFF
TRBV3-1	TRBJ2-3	.	TGTGCCAGCAGCCGTGGACCTCTCGGAGATACGCAGTATTTT	CASSRGPLGDTQYF
TRBV3-1	TRBJ2-5	TRBD1	TGTGCCAGCATCAACAGGGGCGGCGAGACCCAGTACTTC	CASINRGGETQYF
TRBV15	TRBJ1-5	TRBD1	TGTGCCACCAGCAGAGCGGGACAGGGGAATCAGCCCCAGCATTTT	CATSRAGQGNQPQHF
TRBV15	TRBJ1-1	.	TGTGCCACCAGCAGAGTCCCGAACACTGAAGCTTTCTTT	CATSRVPNTEAFF
TRBV25-1	TRBJ2-5	.	TGTGCCAGCAGGATGGGGTACCAAGAGACCCAGTACTTC	CASRMGYQETQYF
TRBV30	TRBJ2-3	TRBD2	TGTGCCTGGAGTGTTGCGGGAGCGGATACGCAGTATTTT	CAWSVAGADTQYF
TRBV5-1	TRBJ2-6	.	TGCGCCAGCAAGTCAGGGCCTGGGGCCAACGTCCTGACTTTC	CASKSGPGANVLTF
TRBV29-1	TRBJ2-3	TRBD2	TGCAGCGCTCAGCGGGGGGACACAGATACGCAGTATTTT	CSAQRGDTDTQYF
TRBV2	TRBJ2-7	TRBD1	TGTGCCAGCACCCGCCGGGGACAGAGCTCCTACGAGCAGTACTTC	CASTRRGQSSYEQYF